This paragraph reports one TCR beta chain. An end of the junction differs from the germline gene, which may be a read error. This sample stems from a study of control samples from healthy donors and cancer patients. Method: immunoSEQ multiplex PCR; TCRdb's copy keeps in-frame clones and lacks some. The data contain about 110,000 clones, approximately 82% of them singletons. From germline, CDR1 is SSHAT and CDR2 FNYEAQ (reference sequence). The CDR3 consists of 16 residues. The sample taken for sequencing was blood. The receptor was isolated from a man aged 18 to 35 in good health. The chain recombines TRBV7-7 with TRBJ2-3; 13 bases match TRBD2. The CDR3 region is CASSKGLAGGTDTQYF. The CDR3 coding sequence is TGTGCTAGCAGCAAAGGACTAGCGGGGGGCACAGATACGCAGTATTTT.